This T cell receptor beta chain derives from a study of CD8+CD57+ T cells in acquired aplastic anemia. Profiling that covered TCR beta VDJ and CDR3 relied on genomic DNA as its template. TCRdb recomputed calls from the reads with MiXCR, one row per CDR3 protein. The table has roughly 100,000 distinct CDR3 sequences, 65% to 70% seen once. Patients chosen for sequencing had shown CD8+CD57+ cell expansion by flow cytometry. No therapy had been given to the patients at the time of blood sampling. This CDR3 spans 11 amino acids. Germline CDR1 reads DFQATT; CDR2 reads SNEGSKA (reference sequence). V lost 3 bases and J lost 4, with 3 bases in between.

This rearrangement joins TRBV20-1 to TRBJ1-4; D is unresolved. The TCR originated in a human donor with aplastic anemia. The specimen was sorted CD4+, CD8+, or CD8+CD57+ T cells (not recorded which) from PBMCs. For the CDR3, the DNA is TGCAGTGCTAGGCGTAATGAAAAACTGTTTTTT. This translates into CSARRNEKLFF.